This T cell receptor beta chain originates from a study of shared clonotypes between healthy human individuals. On the study more broadly: Donor composition was two women and a few men, aged 18 to 49. CD4 naive cells filled three plates per donor, CD4 memory three, CD8 naive two and CD8 memory one.

This clone came up once. Its cognate antigen is unknown. The CDR3 is 15 amino acids. Germline values: CDR1 SGDLS, CDR2 YYNGEE. V trimming: 7 bases; J trimming: 5 bases; junction bases outside the gene matches: 9. Study-wide results and limits: It was observed that roughly 5.1% of naive CD4 clonotypes were shared across a handful of donors.

The assay was run at deep level. TCRdb's copy holds only in-frame clones and misses some; the assay was immunoSEQ multiplex PCR. This table has fewer than 850,000 clones, less than 95% appearing once. The sequence was collected from a man between 18 and 35 years old in good health. Some clones in this sample may be carry-over from other donors' samples. The J gene is TRBJ2-3, the V gene TRBV9; 11 bases agree with TRBD2. Sequencing was done on a sample of memory CD8+ T cells from PBMCs. Stated subset: CD45RO+ cells pooled with CCR7-negative TemRA cells. The CDR3 is CASSRLAGLKDTQYF. The DNA of the CDR3 is TGTGCCAGCTCTAGACTAGCGGGATTGAAAGATACGCAGTATTTT.